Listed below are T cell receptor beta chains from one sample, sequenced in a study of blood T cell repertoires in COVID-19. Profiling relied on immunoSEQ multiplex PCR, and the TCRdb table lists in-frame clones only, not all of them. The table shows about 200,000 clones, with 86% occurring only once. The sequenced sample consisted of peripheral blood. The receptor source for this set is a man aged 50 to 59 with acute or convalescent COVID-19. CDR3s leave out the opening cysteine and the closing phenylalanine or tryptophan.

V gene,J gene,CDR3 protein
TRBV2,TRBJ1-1,ATKDSWTEAF
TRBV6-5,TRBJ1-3,ASRDRAAGNTIY
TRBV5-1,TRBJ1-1,ASSPQTGENTEAF
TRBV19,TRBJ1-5,ASSLYSSNQPQH
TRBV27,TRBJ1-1,ASSLWVSGGLSTEAF
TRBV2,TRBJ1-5,ASTSRGGQPQH
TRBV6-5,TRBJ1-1,ASIIFYRSNTEAF
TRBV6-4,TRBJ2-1,ASTPGTKVDEQF
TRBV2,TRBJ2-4,ASRGQQGAPNIQY
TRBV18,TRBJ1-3,ASSPGESGNTIY